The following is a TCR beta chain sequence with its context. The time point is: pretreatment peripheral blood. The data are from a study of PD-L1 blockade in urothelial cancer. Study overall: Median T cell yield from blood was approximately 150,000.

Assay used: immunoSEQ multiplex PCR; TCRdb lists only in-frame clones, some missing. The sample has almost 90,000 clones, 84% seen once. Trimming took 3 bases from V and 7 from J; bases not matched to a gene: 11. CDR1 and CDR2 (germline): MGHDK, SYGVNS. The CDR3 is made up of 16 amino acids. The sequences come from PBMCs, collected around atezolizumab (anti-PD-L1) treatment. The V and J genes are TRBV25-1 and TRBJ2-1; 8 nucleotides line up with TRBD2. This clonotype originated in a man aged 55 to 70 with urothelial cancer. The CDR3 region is CASSDREAGVANEQFF. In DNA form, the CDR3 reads TGTGCCAGCAGTGACCGCGAAGCGGGAGTAGCAAATGAGCAGTTCTTC. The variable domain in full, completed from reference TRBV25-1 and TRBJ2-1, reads EADIYQTPRYLVIGTGKKITLECSQTMGHDKMYWYQQDPGMELHLIHYSYGVNSTEKGDLSSESTVSRIRTEHFPLTLESARPSHTSQYLCASSDREAGVANEQFFGPGTRLTVL.